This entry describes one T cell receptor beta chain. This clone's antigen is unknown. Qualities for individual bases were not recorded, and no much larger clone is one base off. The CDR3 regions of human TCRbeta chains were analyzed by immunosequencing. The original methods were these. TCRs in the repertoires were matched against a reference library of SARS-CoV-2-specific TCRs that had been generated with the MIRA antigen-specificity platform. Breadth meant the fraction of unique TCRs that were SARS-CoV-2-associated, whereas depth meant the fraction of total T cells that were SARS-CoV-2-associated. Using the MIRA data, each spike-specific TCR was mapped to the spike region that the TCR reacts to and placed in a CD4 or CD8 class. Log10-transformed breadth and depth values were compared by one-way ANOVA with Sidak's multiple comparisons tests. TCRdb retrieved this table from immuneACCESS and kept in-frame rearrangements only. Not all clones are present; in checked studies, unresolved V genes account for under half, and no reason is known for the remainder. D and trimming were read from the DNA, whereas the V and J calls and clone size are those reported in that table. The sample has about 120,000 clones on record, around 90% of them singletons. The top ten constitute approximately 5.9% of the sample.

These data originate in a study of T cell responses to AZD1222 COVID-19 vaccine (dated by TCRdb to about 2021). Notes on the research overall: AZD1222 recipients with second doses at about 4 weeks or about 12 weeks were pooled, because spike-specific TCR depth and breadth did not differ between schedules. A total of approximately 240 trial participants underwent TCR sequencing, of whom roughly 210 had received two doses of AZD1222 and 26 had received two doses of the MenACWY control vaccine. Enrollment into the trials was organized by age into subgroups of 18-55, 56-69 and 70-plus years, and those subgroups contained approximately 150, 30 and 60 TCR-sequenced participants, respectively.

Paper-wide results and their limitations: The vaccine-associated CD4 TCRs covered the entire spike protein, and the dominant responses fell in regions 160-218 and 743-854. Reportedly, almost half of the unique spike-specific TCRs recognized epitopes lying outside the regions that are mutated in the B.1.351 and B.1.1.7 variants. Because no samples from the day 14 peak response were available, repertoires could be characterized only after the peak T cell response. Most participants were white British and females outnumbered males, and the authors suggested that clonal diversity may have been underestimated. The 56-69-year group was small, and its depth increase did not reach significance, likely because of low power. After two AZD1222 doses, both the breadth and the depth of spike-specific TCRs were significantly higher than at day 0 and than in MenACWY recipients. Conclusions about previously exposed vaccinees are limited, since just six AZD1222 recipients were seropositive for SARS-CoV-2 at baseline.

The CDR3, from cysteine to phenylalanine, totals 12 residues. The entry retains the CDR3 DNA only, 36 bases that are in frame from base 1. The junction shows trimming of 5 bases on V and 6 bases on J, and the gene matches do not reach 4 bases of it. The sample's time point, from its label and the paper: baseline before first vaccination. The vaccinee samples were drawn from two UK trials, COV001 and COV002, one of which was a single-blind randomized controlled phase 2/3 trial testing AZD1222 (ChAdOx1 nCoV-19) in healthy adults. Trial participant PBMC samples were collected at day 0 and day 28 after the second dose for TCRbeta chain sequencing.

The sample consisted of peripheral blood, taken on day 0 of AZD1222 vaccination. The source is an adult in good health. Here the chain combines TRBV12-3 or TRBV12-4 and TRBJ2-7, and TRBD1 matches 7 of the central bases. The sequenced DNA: TGTGCCAGCAGTGACAGGGTTGGCGAGCAGTACTTC. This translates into CASSDRVGEQYF.